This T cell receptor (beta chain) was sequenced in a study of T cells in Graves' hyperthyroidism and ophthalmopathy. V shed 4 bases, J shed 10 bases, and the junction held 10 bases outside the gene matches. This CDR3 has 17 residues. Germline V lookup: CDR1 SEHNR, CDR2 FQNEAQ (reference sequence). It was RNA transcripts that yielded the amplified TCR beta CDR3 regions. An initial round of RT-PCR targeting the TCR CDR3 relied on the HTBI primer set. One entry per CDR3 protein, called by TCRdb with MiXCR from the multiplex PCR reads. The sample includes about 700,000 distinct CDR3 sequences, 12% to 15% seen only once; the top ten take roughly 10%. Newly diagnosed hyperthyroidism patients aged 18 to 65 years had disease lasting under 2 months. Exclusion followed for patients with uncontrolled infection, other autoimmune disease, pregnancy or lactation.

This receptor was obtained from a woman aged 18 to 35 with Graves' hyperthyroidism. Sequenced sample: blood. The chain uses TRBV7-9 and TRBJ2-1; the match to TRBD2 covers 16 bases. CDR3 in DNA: TGTGCCAGCAGCTCCCTCGGGACTAGCGGGAGGGCCGGCGAGCAGTTCTTC. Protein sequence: CASSSLGTSGRAGEQFF.